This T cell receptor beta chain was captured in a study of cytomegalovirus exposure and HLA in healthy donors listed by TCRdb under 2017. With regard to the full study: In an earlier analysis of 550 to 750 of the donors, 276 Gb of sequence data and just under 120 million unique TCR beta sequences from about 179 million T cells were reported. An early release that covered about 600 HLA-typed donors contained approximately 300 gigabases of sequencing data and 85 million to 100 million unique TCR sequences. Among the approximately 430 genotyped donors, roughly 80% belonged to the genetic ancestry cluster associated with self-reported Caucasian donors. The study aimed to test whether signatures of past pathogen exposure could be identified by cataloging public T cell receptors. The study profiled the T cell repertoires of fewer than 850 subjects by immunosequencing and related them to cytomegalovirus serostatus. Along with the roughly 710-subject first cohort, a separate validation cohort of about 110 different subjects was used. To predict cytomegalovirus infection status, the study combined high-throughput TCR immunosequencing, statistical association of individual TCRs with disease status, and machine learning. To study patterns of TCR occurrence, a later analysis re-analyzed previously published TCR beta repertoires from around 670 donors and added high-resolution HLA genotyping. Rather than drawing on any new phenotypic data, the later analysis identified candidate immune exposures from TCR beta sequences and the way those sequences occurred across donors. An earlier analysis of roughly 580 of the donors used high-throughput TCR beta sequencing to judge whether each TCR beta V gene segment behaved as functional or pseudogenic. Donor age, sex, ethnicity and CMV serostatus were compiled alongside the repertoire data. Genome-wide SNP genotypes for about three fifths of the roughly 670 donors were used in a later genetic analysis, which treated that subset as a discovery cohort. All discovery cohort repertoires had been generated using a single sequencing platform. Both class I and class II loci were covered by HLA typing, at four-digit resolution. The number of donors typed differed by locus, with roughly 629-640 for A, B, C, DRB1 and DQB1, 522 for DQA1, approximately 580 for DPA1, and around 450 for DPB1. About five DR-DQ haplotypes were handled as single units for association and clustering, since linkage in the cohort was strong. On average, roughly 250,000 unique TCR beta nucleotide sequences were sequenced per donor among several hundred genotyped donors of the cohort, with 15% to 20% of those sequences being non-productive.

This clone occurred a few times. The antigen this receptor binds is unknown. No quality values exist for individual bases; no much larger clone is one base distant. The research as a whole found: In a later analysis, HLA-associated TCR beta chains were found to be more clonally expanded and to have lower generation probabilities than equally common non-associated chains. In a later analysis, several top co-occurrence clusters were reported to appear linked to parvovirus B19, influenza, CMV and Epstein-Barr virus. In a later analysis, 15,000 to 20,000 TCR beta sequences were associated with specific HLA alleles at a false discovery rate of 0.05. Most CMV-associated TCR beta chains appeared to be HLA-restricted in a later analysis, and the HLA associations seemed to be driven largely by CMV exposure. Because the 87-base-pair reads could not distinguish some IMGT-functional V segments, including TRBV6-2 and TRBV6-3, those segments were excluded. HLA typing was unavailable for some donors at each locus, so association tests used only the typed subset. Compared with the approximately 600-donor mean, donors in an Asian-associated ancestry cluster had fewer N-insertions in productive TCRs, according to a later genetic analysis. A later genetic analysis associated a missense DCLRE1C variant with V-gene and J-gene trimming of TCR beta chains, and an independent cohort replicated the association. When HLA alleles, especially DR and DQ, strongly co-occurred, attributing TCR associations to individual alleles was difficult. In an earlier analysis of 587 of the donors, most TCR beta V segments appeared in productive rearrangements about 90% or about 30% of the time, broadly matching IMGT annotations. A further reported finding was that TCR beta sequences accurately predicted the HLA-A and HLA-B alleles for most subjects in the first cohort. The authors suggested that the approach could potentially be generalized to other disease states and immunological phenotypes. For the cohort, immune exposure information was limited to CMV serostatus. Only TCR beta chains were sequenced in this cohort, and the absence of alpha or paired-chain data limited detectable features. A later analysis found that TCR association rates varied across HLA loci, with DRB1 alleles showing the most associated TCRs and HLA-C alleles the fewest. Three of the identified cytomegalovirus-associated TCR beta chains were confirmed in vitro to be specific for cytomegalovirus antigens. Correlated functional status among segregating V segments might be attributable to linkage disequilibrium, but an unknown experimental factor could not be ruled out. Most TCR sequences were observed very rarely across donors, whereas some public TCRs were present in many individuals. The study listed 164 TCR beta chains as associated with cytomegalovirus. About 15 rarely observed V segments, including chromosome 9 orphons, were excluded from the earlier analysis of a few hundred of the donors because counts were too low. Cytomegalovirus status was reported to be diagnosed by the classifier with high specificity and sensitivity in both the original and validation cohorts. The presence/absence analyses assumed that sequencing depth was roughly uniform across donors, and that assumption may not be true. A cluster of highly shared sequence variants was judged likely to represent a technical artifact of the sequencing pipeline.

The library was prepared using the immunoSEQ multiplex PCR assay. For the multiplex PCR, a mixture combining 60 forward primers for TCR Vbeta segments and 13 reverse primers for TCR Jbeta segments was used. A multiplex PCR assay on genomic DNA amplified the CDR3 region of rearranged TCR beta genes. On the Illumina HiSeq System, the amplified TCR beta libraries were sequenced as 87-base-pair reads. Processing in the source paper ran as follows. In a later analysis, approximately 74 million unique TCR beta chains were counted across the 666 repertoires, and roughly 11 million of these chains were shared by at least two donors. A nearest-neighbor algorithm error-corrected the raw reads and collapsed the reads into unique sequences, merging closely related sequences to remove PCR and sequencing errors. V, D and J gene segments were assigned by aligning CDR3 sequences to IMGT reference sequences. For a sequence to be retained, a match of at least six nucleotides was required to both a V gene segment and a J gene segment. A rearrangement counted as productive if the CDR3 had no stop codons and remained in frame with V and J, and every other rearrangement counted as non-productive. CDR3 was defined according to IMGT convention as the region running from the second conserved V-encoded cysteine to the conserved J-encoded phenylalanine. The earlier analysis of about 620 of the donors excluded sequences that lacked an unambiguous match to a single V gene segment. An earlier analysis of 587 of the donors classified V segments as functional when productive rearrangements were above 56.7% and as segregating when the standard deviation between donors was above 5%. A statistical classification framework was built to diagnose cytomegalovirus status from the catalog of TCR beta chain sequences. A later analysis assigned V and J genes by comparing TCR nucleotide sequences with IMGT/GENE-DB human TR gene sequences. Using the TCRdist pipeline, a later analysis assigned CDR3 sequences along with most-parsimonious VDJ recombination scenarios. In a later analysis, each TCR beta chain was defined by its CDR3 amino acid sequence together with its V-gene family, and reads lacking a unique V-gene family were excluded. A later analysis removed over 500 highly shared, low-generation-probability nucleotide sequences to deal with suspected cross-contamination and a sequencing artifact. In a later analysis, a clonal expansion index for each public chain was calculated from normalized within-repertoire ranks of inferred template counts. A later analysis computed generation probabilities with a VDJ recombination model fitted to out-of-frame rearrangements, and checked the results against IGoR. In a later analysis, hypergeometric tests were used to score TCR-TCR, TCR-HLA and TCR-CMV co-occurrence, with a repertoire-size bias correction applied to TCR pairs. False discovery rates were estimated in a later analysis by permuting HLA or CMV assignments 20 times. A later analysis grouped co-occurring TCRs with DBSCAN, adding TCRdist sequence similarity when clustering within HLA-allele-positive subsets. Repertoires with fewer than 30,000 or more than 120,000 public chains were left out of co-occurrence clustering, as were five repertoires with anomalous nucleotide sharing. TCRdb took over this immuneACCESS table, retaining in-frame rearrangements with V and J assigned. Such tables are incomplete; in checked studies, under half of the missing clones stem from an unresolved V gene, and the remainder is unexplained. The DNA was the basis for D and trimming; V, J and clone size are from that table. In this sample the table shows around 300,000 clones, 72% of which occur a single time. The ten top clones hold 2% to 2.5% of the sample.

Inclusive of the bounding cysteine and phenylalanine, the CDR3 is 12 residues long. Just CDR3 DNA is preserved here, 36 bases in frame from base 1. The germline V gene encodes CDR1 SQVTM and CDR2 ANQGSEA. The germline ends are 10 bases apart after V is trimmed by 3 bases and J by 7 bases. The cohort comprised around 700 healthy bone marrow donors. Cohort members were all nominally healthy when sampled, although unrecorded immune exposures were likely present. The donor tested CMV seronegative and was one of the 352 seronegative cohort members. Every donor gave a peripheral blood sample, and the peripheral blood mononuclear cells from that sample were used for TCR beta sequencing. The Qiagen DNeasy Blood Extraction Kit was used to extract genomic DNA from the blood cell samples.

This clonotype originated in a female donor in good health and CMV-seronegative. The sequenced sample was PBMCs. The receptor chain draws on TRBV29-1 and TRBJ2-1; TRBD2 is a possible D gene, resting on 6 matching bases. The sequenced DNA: TGCAGCGTTGATAGAAGCGGGAATGAGCAGTTCTTC. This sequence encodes CSVDRSGNEQFF.